The present T cell receptor (beta chain) was sequenced within a study of blood T cells in healthy people across ages. Every participating donor contributed about 10 milliliters of peripheral blood through a draw. The second PCR ran about 7 to 12 cycles with a sample-barcoded 5' primer and J-beta primers. TCRdb passed the 5' RACE reads through MiXCR, listing each CDR3 protein once. The table shows 750,000 to 950,000 distinct CDR3 sequences, with 20% to 30% occurring only once. This clonotype was observed a handful of times. The V gene's germline CDR1 is SSHAT and CDR2 FNYEAQ (reference sequence). There are 14 residues in the CDR3. The trim removed 6 bases at V and 7 bases at J, leaving 6 bases unmatched. This same sample was also taken into another study, of T cells of mothers and their children. From that study: When mothers and children were related, their normalized repertoire overlap, which was always slightly higher, did not differ significantly from that of unrelated pairs.

This rearrangement joins TRBV7-7 to TRBJ2-5; 12 bases fit TRBD2. The sample consisted of blood. The source of this sequence is a boy younger than 18 in good health. CDR3: CASSSSGGVPTQYF. Written as DNA, the CDR3 is TGTGCCAGCAGTTCTAGCGGGGGGGTCCCGACCCAGTACTTC.